This T cell receptor beta chain was found in a study of blood T cell repertoires in COVID-19. At the level of the study: Material from acute and convalescent COVID-19 was sourced from the United States, Italy and Spain. Sources were T cells, B-cell-depleted T cells, or PBMCs; the material itself was cDNA or gDNA.

Authors' methods: Amplification of reference gene primers was used by the study to estimate nucleated cell counts. The method was immunoSEQ multiplex PCR; TCRdb's version includes in-frame clones alone and lacks a portion of them. Clone size and the V and J calls come from that table; the DNA yielded D and trimming. The sample shows around 60,000 clones, 70% to 85% of them seen only once. V was cut by 0 bases and J by 4 bases, with 12 bases left in between. In germline, CDR1 is SGHAT, CDR2 FQNNGV. This CDR3 is built from 15 residues. The sample comprised peripheral blood. The rearrangement links TRBV11-2 to TRBJ1-1, with a tentative D call TRBD1 (6 bases). The receptor was isolated from a woman aged 55-70 years with acute or convalescent COVID-19. The CDR3 reads CASSLDSGGPTEAFF. In DNA, the CDR3 is TGTGCCAGCAGCTTAGATTCCGGGGGGCCCACTGAAGCTTTCTTT.